This T cell receptor (beta chain) was recovered during a study of cytomegalovirus exposure and HLA in healthy donors. About the study: The platform used for the approximately 120 validation repertoires matched that of the roughly 700 first-cohort repertoires, a later analysis reported.

Clones were sequenced by immunoSEQ multiplex PCR, and TCRdb holds only the in-frame ones, with some missing. The table lists 150,000 to 200,000 clones, nearly 90% of them singletons. Study findings and constraints: Among the CMV-associated chains, three were confirmed in vitro as specific for CMV antigens. The study labeled fewer than 200 TCR beta chains cytomegalovirus-associated.

The validation cohort, a group of more than 100 subjects, included the donors and was separate from the roughly 620-subject first cohort. Regarding this clone: The target antigen is unknown.

Sequencing was carried out using PBMCs. The receptor comes from a woman aged 18-29 years in good health and CMV-seropositive.

The CDR3: CASSVGGTADTQYF. Here the CDR3 DNA reads TGTGCCAGCAGCGTAGGGGGGACAGCAGATACGCAGTATTTT. The chain combines TRBV9 with TRBJ2-3; 7 bases map to TRBD1. This CDR3 contains 14 residues. V shed 0 bases and J 4 bases; nucleotides not matched to a gene: 2. Germline V CDR1 and CDR2: SGDLS, YYNGEE. The full variable domain, rest sourced from reference TRBV9 and TRBJ2-3, is DSGVTQTPKHLITATGQRVTLRCSPRSGDLSVYWYQQSLDQGLQFLIQYYNGEERAKGNILERFSAQQFPDLHSELNLSSLELGDSALYFCASSVGGTADTQYFGPGTRLTVL.